These 18 T cell receptor beta chains share one sample of origin, sequenced in a study of blood T cell repertoires in COVID-19 (dated by TCRdb to 2018 to 2020). The library came from the immunoSEQ multiplex PCR assay. TCRdb provides this immuneACCESS table in a form limited to in-frame rearrangements. Some clones are lacking; in checked studies, under half of them reflect an unresolved V gene, and why the rest are absent is not known. Across this sample there are 200,000 to 250,000 clones, with 70% to 90% seen only once. The ten largest clones add up to roughly 2.8% of the sample. The source material was peripheral blood. Receptor source: a man aged 45 to 65 who had recovered from COVID-19.

The chain links TRBV27 to TRBJ1-2; 8 positions match TRBD1. The CDR3 is made up of 16 amino acids. The germline V gene has CDR1 MNHEY and CDR2 SMNVEV (reference sequence). The J segment lost 6 bases and the V segment lost 3 bases, leaving 12 bases of the junction unmatched. The CDR3 coding sequence is TGTGCCAGCAGTTTGACAGGGGCCCACGAATTGGATGGCTACACCTTC. This codes for CASSLTGAHELDGYTF.

The chain couples TRBV7-8 to TRBJ2-5; the match to TRBD1 covers 7 bases. The V gene end was trimmed by 1 base and the J gene end by 2 bases; junction bases not matched to a gene: 10. This CDR3 region has 17 residues. Germline V CDR1 and CDR2: SGHVS, FQNEAQ. CDR3 residues: CASSLDFTGAGQETQYF. The CDR3 region has the DNA TGTGCCAGCAGCTTAGATTTTACAGGGGCCGGTCAAGAGACCCAGTACTTC.

This clone appeared once. The V call is TRBV25-1, the J call TRBJ2-7; TRBD1 is a possible D gene (6 bases). Germline-derived CDR1 and CDR2 are MGHDK and SYGVNS. V lost 8 bases, J lost 1 base, and 15 bases lay in between. The CDR3 has 14 amino acids. The CDR3 spells CASGPGTPSYEQYF. The CDR3 region has the DNA TGTGCCAGCGGCCCCGGGACACCATCCTACGAGCAGTACTTC.

The chain links TRBV18 to TRBJ2-1, with 10 bases aligning to TRBD2. The CDR3 sequence is 15 residues long. Germline V lookup: CDR1 KGHSH, CDR2 LQKENI. The V gene end was trimmed by 6 bases and the J gene end by 7 bases; junction bases not matched to a gene: 9. CDR3 bases: TGTGCCAGCTCCAAATCAAAAGCGGGAGGGAATGAGCAGTTCTTC. This sequence encodes CASSKSKAGGNEQFF. Filled out from reference TRBV18 and TRBJ2-1, the complete variable domain reads NAGVMQNPRHLVRRRGQEARLRCSPMKGHSHVYWYRQLPEEGLKFMVYLQKENIIDESGMPKERFSAEFPKEGPSILRIQQVVRGDSAAYFCASSKSKAGGNEQFFGPGTRLTVL.

This chain links TRBV13 with TRBJ2-5; 8 nucleotides align to TRBD1. The CDR3 runs 16 residues. CDR1 and CDR2 (germline): PRHDT, FYEKMQ (reference sequence). V was clipped by 0 bases and J by 2 bases; unmatched bases: 5. This chain's CDR3 is CASSLGRTGGQETQYF. The CDR3 region has the DNA TGTGCCAGCAGCTTAGGCAGAACAGGGGGACAAGAGACCCAGTACTTC.

The chain carries TRBV2 and TRBJ2-5, with D possibly matching TRBD2 (6 bases). V shed 4 bases and J shed 7 bases, with 19 bases lying between them. Germline V gene data show CDR1 as SNHLY and CDR2 as FYNNEI. CDR3 size: 15 residues. CDR3 loop: CASSAGTGGGGTQYF. The CDR3 region has the DNA TGTGCCAGCAGTGCCGGGACTGGGGGTGGGGGGACCCAGTACTTC.

The gene calls are TRBV14 and TRBJ2-1; weak D call: TRBD2 (5 bases). The V gene lost 5 bases and the J gene lost 4 bases, with 18 bases spanning the gap. CDR3 length: 16 amino acids. The germline gives CDR1 SGHDN, CDR2 FVKESK. CDR3 sequence reads: CASSKPQEWRYNEQFF. CDR3 bases: TGTGCCAGCAGCAAACCCCAGGAATGGAGGTACAATGAGCAGTTCTTC.

The CDR3 region has the DNA TGTGCCAGCAGCTCCTCTCCGGGTGAAAAACTGTTTTTT. Translating it yields CASSSSPGEKLFF. The chain carries TRBV5-6 and TRBJ1-4; D uncertain. The CDR3 has 13 residues. Germline V gene sequence: CDR1 SGHDT, CDR2 YYEEEE. V shed 3 bases and J shed 7 bases, with 10 bases lying between them.

CDR3 loop: CASSQGAYGYTF. DNA for the CDR3: TGCGCCAGCAGCCAGGGGGCGTATGGCTACACCTTC. The chain joins TRBV5-1 to TRBJ1-2; 8 bases match TRBD1. With V trimmed by 4 bases and J by 5 bases, 1 base remained unmatched. Per the germline V gene, CDR1 is SGHRS and CDR2 is YFSETQ. The CDR3 covers 12 residues.

The V and J genes are TRBV7-9 and TRBJ1-3; maybe TRBD1 (6 bases). Germline lookup yields CDR1 SEHNR and CDR2 FQNEAQ (reference sequence). This CDR3 is 16 amino acids long. The V end was cut by 3 bases, the J end by 0 bases, with 12 bases between. CDR3 DNA sequence: TGTGCCAGCAGCTTCCCACAGGGATTCTCTGGAAACACCATATATTTT. This codes for CASSFPQGFSGNTIYF.

A few counts support this clone. V and J are TRBV6-6 and TRBJ2-1; 7 bases align to TRBD2. This CDR3 is 15 amino acids long. V shed 2 bases and J 5 bases; nucleotides not matched to a gene: 6. The germline CDR1 and CDR2 sequences are MNHNY and SVGAGI (reference sequence). The DNA of the CDR3 is TGTGCCAGCAGTTACGAGGGGAGGGGAGACAATGAGCAGTTCTTC. It specifies CASSYEGRGDNEQFF.

The chain carries TRBV19 and TRBJ2-1; D is undetermined. Trimming stripped 3 bases from V and 3 bases from J, with 15 bases between. The CDR3 contains 16 residues. The germline CDR1 and CDR2 sequences are LNHDA and SQIVND (reference sequence). Here the CDR3 reads CASSMVLATYYNEQFF. The CDR3 DNA follows: TGTGCCAGTAGTATGGTCCTGGCGACTTACTACAATGAGCAGTTCTTC.

The rearrangement uses TRBV15 and TRBJ2-7; D is possibly TRBD2 (5 bases). The CDR3 is made up of 14 amino acids. V shed 6 bases and J shed 4 bases, with 16 bases lying between them. CDR1 is LNHNV and CDR2 is YYDKDF in the germline V gene (reference sequence). As DNA, the CDR3 is TGTGCCACCAGGCCGAGAGGGCGCGAATACGAGCAGTACTTC. It codes for CATRPRGREYEQYF. Together with reference TRBV15 and TRBJ2-7, the CDR3 gives the full variable domain: DAMVIQNPRYQVTQFGKPVTLSCSQTLNHNVMYWYQQKSSQAPKLLFHYYDKDFNNEADTPDNFQSRRPNTSFCFLDIRSPGLGDTAMYLCATRPRGREYEQYFGPGTRLTVT.

This chain links TRBV2 with TRBJ1-5; weak D call: TRBD1 (5 bases). CDR3 length: 15 amino acids. The ends were cut back, 6 bases at V and 0 bases at J, with 12 bases in the middle. The germline gives CDR1 SNHLY, CDR2 FYNNEI. This CDR3 is CASRADRDSNQPQHF. The CDR3 region has the DNA TGTGCCAGCAGAGCCGACAGAGATAGCAATCAGCCCCAGCATTTT.

The genes are TRBV3-1 (or the pseudogene TRBV3-2) and TRBJ2-1, with 8 bases matching TRBD2. Germline V gives CDR1 LGHDT, CDR2 YNNKEL (reference sequence). Unmatched junction bases numbered 5, after V lost 0 bases and J lost 7 bases. The CDR3 sequence is 15 residues long. CDR3 bases: TGTGCCAGCAGCCAAGAGCCCGGGAGGGGGAATGAGCAGTTCTTC. Its translation: CASSQEPGRGNEQFF.

The chain recombines TRBV10-2 with TRBJ1-5; 10 bases align to TRBD1. The junction had 4 bases not matched to a gene; V was cut back by 10 bases and J by 1 base. Per the germline V gene, CDR1 is WSHSY and CDR2 is SAAADI. This CDR3 spans 14 amino acids. The CDR3 DNA reads as TGCGCCACCCGGACAGGGGGAAGCAATCAGCCCCAGCATTTT. This translates into CATRTGGSNQPQHF.

The chain joins TRBV15 to TRBJ2-1; 12 bases fit TRBD2. The CDR3 runs 16 residues. The trim removed 5 bases at V and 6 bases at J, leaving 8 bases unmatched. Germline CDR1 LNHNV, CDR2 YYDKDF (reference sequence). The CDR3 loop is CATSSDGTSGLNEQFF. CDR3 DNA: TGTGCCACCAGCTCCGATGGGACTAGCGGGCTCAATGAGCAGTTCTTC.

V usage is TRBV15 and J usage is TRBJ1-4; D gene uncertain. Germline-derived CDR1 and CDR2 are LNHNV and YYDKDF (reference sequence). Trimming stripped 0 bases from V and 0 bases from J, with 17 bases between. The CDR3 consists of 19 residues. In DNA, the CDR3 is TGTGCCACCAGCAGAGATTTCCCCTCGAGGGTGGCAACTAATGAAAAACTGTTTTTT. Translated, it gives CATSRDFPSRVATNEKLFF.